The T cell receptor beta chain described here comes from a study of blood T cell repertoires in COVID-19. CDR1 MNHEY and CDR2 SVGAGI come from the germline V gene. CDR3 length: 12 residues. Deletions cut 6 bases from V and 1 base from J, with 6 bases between. Profiling relied on immunoSEQ multiplex PCR, and the TCRdb table lists in-frame clones only, not all of them. The data contain fewer than 200,000 clones, approximately 85% of them singletons. This sequence was found in a man in his fifties or sixties who had recovered from COVID-19. Specimen: peripheral blood. V is TRBV6-5 and J is TRBJ1-1; D not certain. CDR3 protein: CASSLENTEAFF. Here the CDR3 DNA reads TGTGCCAGCAGCCTAGAGAACACTGAAGCTTTCTTT.